The rows below give T cell receptor beta chains drawn from one sample of a study of T cell repertoires in cytomegalovirus infection. These TCRs are of unknown antigen specificity. TCRdb reprocessed the reads with MiXCR, giving one entry per CDR3 protein. This table has approximately 1,000,000 distinct CDR3 sequences, less than 35% appearing once. Sequencing was performed on cultured CD8+ T cells from PBMCs, taken from culture after CMV antigen stimulation. Receptor source: a human donor in good health (CMV status not recorded). Some clones in this sample may be carry-over from other donors' samples. CDR3s include the opening cysteine and the closing phenylalanine or tryptophan. Fields, in order: D gene, J gene, V gene, clone size, CDR3 protein, CDR3 DNA. A D gene is named only where the DNA matches it firmly. Clone size is stated in some rows and not others, as once, few, many or a class when expanded.

.,TRBJ1-2,TRBV6-5,few,CASSYSRGMDYGYTF,TGTGCCAGCAGTTACTCTCGGGGTATGGACTATGGCTACACCTTC
.,TRBJ1-1,TRBV6-2/TRBV6-3,.,CASSDGEMVNTEAFF,TGTGCCAGCAGTGATGGGGAGATGGTAAACACTGAAGCTTTCTTT
.,TRBJ1-5,TRBV2,.,CASTLEYGSNQPQHF,TGTGCCAGCACCCTTGAATACGGAAGCAATCAGCCCCAGCATTTT
.,TRBJ2-5,TRBV7-9,few,CASSLARRGQYF,TGTGCCAGCAGCTTAGCGAGAAGGGGCCAGTACTTC
.,TRBJ1-1,TRBV6-1,.,CASSEALQGKAEAFF,TGTGCCAGCAGTGAAGCGCTTCAGGGGAAGGCTGAAGCTTTCTTT
.,TRBJ1-6,TRBV6-5,.,CASSEASSYNSPLHF,TGTGCCAGCAGTGAGGCCAGCTCCTATAATTCACCCCTCCACTTT
TRBD2,TRBJ2-4,TRBV27,few,CASSGTSGAIAKNIQYF,TGTGCCAGCAGCGGGACTAGCGGCGCAATAGCCAAAAACATTCAGTACTTC
TRBD1,TRBJ1-4,TRBV20-1,.,CSARPGQPNEKLFF,TGCAGTGCTAGACCGGGACAGCCTAATGAAAAACTGTTTTTT
TRBD1,TRBJ2-7,TRBV4-1,.,CASSQGDRGYEQYF,TGCGCCAGCAGCCAAGGGGACAGGGGTTACGAGCAGTACTTC
TRBD1,TRBJ1-2,TRBV7-2,many,CASSEWDRLTNYGYTF,TGTGCCAGCAGCGAATGGGACAGACTAACTAACTATGGCTACACCTTC
.,TRBJ2-2,TRBV11-1,.,CANSLDGRAAGELFF,TGTGCCAACAGCTTAGACGGCAGGGCGGCCGGGGAGCTGTTTTTT
TRBD1,TRBJ2-1,TRBV4-3,many,CASSSHVRGLKDEQFF,TGCGCCAGCAGCTCCCACGTAAGGGGGCTAAAGGATGAGCAGTTCTTC
.,TRBJ2-4,TRBV7-9,.,CASSVLSEAKNIQYF,TGTGCCAGCAGCGTCCTCAGCGAAGCCAAAAACATTCAGTACTTC
.,TRBJ2-3,TRBV7-9,.,CASYTGKGPSTDTQYF,TGTGCCAGCTACACCGGGAAGGGCCCTAGCACAGATACGCAGTATTTT
TRBD1,TRBJ2-1,TRBV5-5,.,CASSFPGTGSDEQFF,TGTGCCAGCAGCTTTCCCGGGACAGGTAGCGATGAGCAGTTCTTC
TRBD2,TRBJ2-3,TRBV27,.,CASSFTVSSGGSTDTQYF,TGTGCCAGCAGTTTCACGGTTTCTAGCGGGGGGAGCACAGATACGCAGTATTTT
.,TRBJ2-2,TRBV7-6,.,CASSLNIRGESTGELFF,TGTGCCAGCAGCTTAAACATTAGGGGTGAGAGCACCGGGGAGCTGTTTTTT
.,TRBJ1-6,TRBV6-5,.,CASNGGGNSPLHF,TGTGCCAGCAATGGGGGCGGTAATTCACCCCTCCACTTT
TRBD1,TRBJ2-7,TRBV7-9,.,CASSPPFYSDRGSTYEQYF,TGTGCCAGCAGCCCACCTTTTTACTCGGACAGGGGGAGTACCTACGAGCAGTACTTC
.,TRBJ2-5,TRBV4-2,few,CASSQDAQGGKTQYF,TGTGCCAGCAGCCAAGATGCCCAGGGTGGAAAGACCCAGTACTTC
.,TRBJ2-7,TRBV27,.,CASSRLEGGVYEQYF,TGTGCCAGCAGTCGCCTGGAAGGGGGTGTTTACGAGCAGTACTTC
TRBD2,TRBJ2-1,TRBV27,.,CATTGGVNEQFF,TGTGCCACCACGGGGGGGGTGAATGAGCAGTTCTTC
.,TRBJ1-6,TRBV7-6,many,CASSLQRLFDSPLHF,TGTGCCAGCAGCTTACAGCGACTGTTTGATTCACCCCTCCACTTT
TRBD2,TRBJ2-5,TRBV7-9,few,CASSLGTSGVQETQYF,TGTGCCAGCAGCTTGGGGACTAGCGGGGTTCAAGAGACCCAGTACTTC
.,TRBJ2-1,TRBV6-5,.,CASSGGTVTYNEQFF,TGTGCCAGCAGTGGAGGGACGGTTACCTACAATGAGCAGTTCTTC
TRBD1,TRBJ1-2,TRBV27,.,CASSPTGTGFGYTF,TGTGCCAGCAGTCCCACCGGGACAGGGTTTGGCTACACCTTC
.,TRBJ2-1,TRBV6-1,many,CASSGRLDEQFF,TGTGCCAGCAGTGGCAGGTTGGATGAGCAGTTCTTC
.,TRBJ2-1,TRBV6-5,.,CASSYSSLGSYNEQFF,TGTGCCAGCAGTTACTCAAGCCTGGGCTCCTACAATGAGCAGTTCTTC
.,TRBJ1-2,TRBV12-3/TRBV12-4,few,CASSLSQVSGYTF,TGTGCCAGCAGTTTATCCCAGGTCAGCGGCTACACCTTC
TRBD2,TRBJ2-5,TRBV4-1,few,CASSQALAGPETQYF,TGCGCCAGCAGCCAAGCTTTAGCGGGTCCCGAGACCCAGTACTTC
.,TRBJ2-3,TRBV4-1,.,CASSQETYTDTQYF,TGCGCCAGCAGCCAAGAGACTTACACAGATACGCAGTATTTT
.,TRBJ2-1,TRBV6-2/TRBV6-3,.,CASSYSSVLAFF,TGTGCCAGCAGTTACTCTAGCGTTTTAGCGTTCTTC
.,TRBJ1-2,TRBV2,many,CASSDAGVDGYTF,TGTGCCAGCAGTGACGCAGGGGTTGATGGCTACACCTTC
.,TRBJ2-2,TRBV12-3/TRBV12-4,.,CASSGEKFNTGELFF,TGTGCCAGCAGTGGGGAGAAATTTAACACCGGGGAGCTGTTTTTT
.,TRBJ1-1,TRBV7-8,many,CASSLTPRGSGTEAFF,TGTGCCAGCAGCCTAACCCCTAGGGGGTCAGGCACTGAAGCTTTCTTT
TRBD2,TRBJ2-3,TRBV11-2,.,CASSKTSGGFRNTDTQYF,TGTGCCAGCAGCAAGACTAGCGGGGGATTTAGGAACACAGATACGCAGTATTTT
TRBD2,TRBJ2-7,TRBV7-9,few,CASSPAGLASYEQYF,TGTGCCAGCAGCCCCGCGGGACTAGCGTCCTACGAGCAGTACTTC
.,TRBJ2-7,TRBV4-1,.,CASSQGGGFSYEQYF,TGCGCCAGCAGCCAAGGCGGGGGCTTCTCCTACGAGCAGTACTTC
.,TRBJ1-1,TRBV6-6,.,CASSYSEEAGEAFF,TGTGCCAGCAGTTACTCGGAGGAGGCCGGTGAAGCTTTCTTT
TRBD1,TRBJ1-1,TRBV12-3/TRBV12-4,many,CASSFGTGGRENTEAFF,TGTGCCAGCAGTTTTGGGACAGGGGGGCGGGAGAACACTGAAGCTTTCTTT
.,TRBJ2-2,TRBV12-3/TRBV12-4,.,CASRGYLKINTGELFF,TGTGCCAGCAGAGGGTACCTTAAAATAAACACCGGGGAGCTGTTTTTT
.,TRBJ2-2,TRBV7-9,.,CASSLAGPGWAAGELFF,TGTGCCAGCAGCTTAGCTGGGCCAGGATGGGCGGCCGGGGAGCTGTTTTTT
.,TRBJ2-5,TRBV3-1,.,CASSHAPGIQETQYF,TGTGCCAGCAGCCATGCACCCGGGATCCAAGAGACCCAGTACTTC
.,TRBJ2-1,TRBV19,.,CASSIAGEYNEQFF,TGTGCCAGTAGTATAGCGGGGGAGTACAATGAACAGTTCTTC
.,TRBJ2-1,TRBV15,.,CATSRGQHNEQFF,TGTGCCACCAGCCGAGGACAGCACAATGAGCAGTTCTTC
TRBD1,TRBJ2-3,TRBV6-1,.,CASRVGQGAVDTQYF,TGTGCCAGCAGAGTAGGACAGGGGGCAGTAGATACGCAGTATTTT
.,TRBJ2-2,TRBV27,.,CAVSWGLRTGELFF,TGTGCCGTTAGCTGGGGGCTCCGCACCGGGGAGCTGTTTTTT
TRBD1,TRBJ1-1,TRBV20-1,few,CSASNQGAEAFF,TGCAGTGCTTCTAACCAGGGGGCTGAAGCTTTCTTT
.,TRBJ1-4,TRBV6-6,few,CASSYRQGHEKLFF,TGTGCCAGCAGTTACCGGCAGGGCCATGAAAAACTGTTTTTT
.,TRBJ1-1,TRBV7-2,.,CASSLVPQFMNTEAFF,TGTGCCAGCAGCTTAGTACCGCAGTTCATGAACACTGAAGCTTTCTTT
TRBD2,TRBJ2-5,TRBV9,few,CASSPAGGPVETQYF,TGTGCCAGCAGCCCGGCGGGGGGGCCGGTAGAGACCCAGTACTTC
.,TRBJ2-3,TRBV13,.,CASSLGVSLGITYTQYF,TGTGCCAGCAGCTTAGGAGTCTCCCTCGGGATAACATATACGCAGTATTTT
.,TRBJ1-2,TRBV12-3/TRBV12-4,many,CASVLDYGYTF,TGTGCCAGCGTTTTGGACTATGGCTACACCTTC
.,TRBJ2-7,TRBV2,.,CASSPIAYEQYF,TGTGCCAGCAGTCCCATTGCCTACGAGCAGTACTTC
.,TRBJ2-1,TRBV12-5,few,CASGSGSGAWHNEQFF,TGTGCTAGTGGTTCCGGGTCGGGGGCTTGGCACAATGAGCAGTTCTTC
.,TRBJ2-5,TRBV14,.,CASSQDFSQETQYF,TGTGCCAGCAGCCAAGATTTCTCCCAAGAGACCCAGTACTTC